The sequence of this T cell receptor (beta chain) was determined in a study of T-cell memory formation after mild COVID-19 (TCRdb year 2021). For the wider study: TCR sequence clusters from the two donors were found to be largely donor specific. Two young, previously healthy adult volunteers, one female and one male, were included in the cohort. Longitudinal TCRalpha and TCRbeta repertoire sequencing tracked T-cell clones expanding and contracting after mild COVID-19 in a couple of donors. Broader findings and caveats from the paper: Contracting CD4+ clones turned up mainly in the CM and EM memory subsets, whereas EMRA was where CD8+ clones were enriched. SARS-CoV-2 specificity of the second-wave clones peaking on day 37 was not confirmed. Clones that contracted from day 15 to 85 showed balanced CD4/CD8 phenotypes, whereas a second wave of clones that expanded from day 15 to 37 leaned towards CD4+. Some responding clones were found in pre-infection memory, which suggests that pre-existing cross-reactive memory T cells took part in the SARS-CoV-2 response. Only a couple of mild cases were covered by the study, and larger cohorts that include severe cases with pre-infection samples were considered necessary.

Notes on this clonotype: Its antigen target is currently unknown. Base-call qualities are not available, and no considerably larger clone is one nucleotide away.

Trimming removed 3 bases from V and 6 bases from J, leaving 15 bases between the germline ends. From the germline V gene, CDR1 is SGDLS and CDR2 is YYNGEE. The CDR3, from cysteine to phenylalanine, totals 14 residues. The entry retains the CDR3 DNA only, 42 bases that are in frame from base 1. Ficoll-Paque density gradient centrifugation was used to isolate PBMCs. This sample was sequenced with an Illumina NovaSeq 6000. TCRalpha and TCRbeta cDNA libraries were built by 5'RACE with constant-segment primers, adding sample barcodes and unique molecular identifiers. Trizol reagent was used to extract RNA from every sample. The libraries were amplified in two PCR steps, and the second step added a second sample barcode and Illumina TruSeq adapters. Sequencing of the libraries was done on an Illumina NovaSeq, producing 2 x 150 bp paired-end reads. The original methods were these. The reads were demultiplexed and collapsed into UMI-guided consensus sequences using migec v1.2.7. Using mixcr v2.1.11, the UMI consensuses were aligned to TRA and TRB V and J templates and assembled into clonotypes. A clonotype was counted as expanded or contracted only when both edgeR and NoisET called the clonotype significant, with the noise models trained on biological replicates. For edgeR calls, the thresholds were a false discovery rate-adjusted p below 0.01 and a log2 fold-change of 1. As an exploratory analysis of dynamics, max-normalized trajectories of the 1000 most abundant clonotypes were examined with PCA combined with hierarchical clustering. Separately sequenced CD4+ and CD8+ repertoires were used to assign the CD4 or CD8 phenotype of responding clones. TCRdb trimmed the raw reads at Q25, called clones with MiXCR and kept productive beta chains. Each CDR3 protein appears once, grouped with its most common genes and DNA. These V and J calls originate from TCRdb's pipeline instead of the authors' own analysis. The sample includes some 350,000 distinct CDR3 sequences, with 10% to 15% observed a single time. The top ten constitute about 21% of the sample.

Material: PBMCs or a T cell subset sorted from them (not recorded which). This receptor was taken from a man aged 18 to 29 who had mild COVID-19 (a few samples of this study predate the infection). The sample titles of this study are shuffled in the database, so cell type and time point are left out; the donor was told from shared clones. The chain is made from TRBV9 and TRBJ1-1; a confident D gene designation cannot be given. At the DNA level, the sequence is TGTGCCAGCAGCGACGGCGGGATTCAAGCTGAAGCTTTCTTT. This encodes CASSDGGIQAEAFF.